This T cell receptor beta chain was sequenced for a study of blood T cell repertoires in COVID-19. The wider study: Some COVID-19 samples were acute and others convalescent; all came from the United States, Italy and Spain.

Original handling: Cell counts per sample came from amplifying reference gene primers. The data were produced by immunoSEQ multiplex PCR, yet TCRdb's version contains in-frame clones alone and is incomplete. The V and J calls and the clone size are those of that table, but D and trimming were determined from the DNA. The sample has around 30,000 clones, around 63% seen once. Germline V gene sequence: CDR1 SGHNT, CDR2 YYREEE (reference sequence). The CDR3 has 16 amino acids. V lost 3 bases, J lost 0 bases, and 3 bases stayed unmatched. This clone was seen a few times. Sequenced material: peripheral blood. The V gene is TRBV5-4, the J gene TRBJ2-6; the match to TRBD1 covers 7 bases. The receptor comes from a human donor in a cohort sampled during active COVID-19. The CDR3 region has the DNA TGTGCCAGCAGCTCAACAGGGGACTCTGGGGCCAACGTCCTGACTTTC. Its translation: CASSSTGDSGANVLTF.